This TCR beta chain was observed in a study of breast tumors, draining lymph nodes, adjacent tissues. Study observations and caveats: That most tumor T cells come from lymph nodes remained unproven. Findings are consistent with lymph node origin and intratumoral expansion of most tumor T cells. Tumors had less TCR diversity than lymph nodes, more than nontumor tissue.

TCRdb reprocessed the multiplex PCR reads with MiXCR, giving one entry per CDR3 protein. The sample records 80,000 to 130,000 distinct CDR3 sequences, around 20% being singletons. This clonotype was observed at least ten times. Its matching antigen is unknown. Breast cancer patients provided tissue from their axillary draining lymph nodes. There are 16 residues in the CDR3. In germline, CDR1 is ENHRY, CDR2 SYGVKD. The ends were cut back, 2 bases at V and 2 bases at J, with 13 bases in the middle. This chain links TRBV10-3 with TRBJ2-1, with D unresolved. The origin of this receptor is a female donor with breast cancer. Some clones in this sample may be carry-over from other donors' samples. Material: axillary lymph node tissue. CDR3 in DNA: TGTGCCATCAGTGAGATAATCAAGGAACCCTACAATGAGCAGTTCTTC. Translation gives CAISEIIKEPYNEQFF.